Below are 21 T cell receptor beta chains sequenced from a single sample in a study of regulatory T cells in long-lasting Graves disease. Noted time point: newly diagnosed GD, antithyroid drugs for less than 3 months. The TCR library used RNA extracted from PBMCs. Arm-PCR of CDR3 regions with iRepertoire HTBI primers generated TCR beta libraries. TCRdb independently ran MiXCR on the multiplex PCR reads; one entry per CDR3 protein. The table has 400,000 to 650,000 distinct CDR3 sequences, roughly a sixth seen once; the top ten hold roughly 25%. In addition, the sample was reused for a study of T cells in Graves' hyperthyroidism and ophthalmopathy.

The material sequenced was peripheral blood mononuclear cells (PBMCs), taken at new diagnosis, from a patient treated with antithyroid drugs. These receptors originate from a woman aged 35 to 60 with Graves disease.

This clonotype was detected ten times or more. The chain employs TRBV2 and TRBJ1-2, with D perhaps matching TRBD1 (6 bases). V was pared by 0 bases and J by 8 bases, with 16 bases between. CDR1 SNHLY and CDR2 FYNNEI come from the germline V gene. There are 15 residues in the CDR3. The DNA for the CDR3 is TGTGCCAGCAGTGAAGCGACAAGGACAGTAACCGGCTACACCTTC. Translated, it gives CASSEATRTVTGYTF.

This clonotype came up a few times. V gene TRBV20-1 combines with J gene TRBJ2-7; TRBD1 matches at 11 bases. Germline loops: CDR1 DFQATT, CDR2 SNEGSKA (reference sequence). V lost 4 bases and J lost 2; bases outside the gene matches: 4. CDR3 length: 14 amino acids. The CDR3 nucleotides are TGCAGTGCTAAAGGGGACAGGGGGACCTACGAGCAGTACTTC. Translated, it gives CSAKGDRGTYEQYF.

V gene TRBV19 combines with J gene TRBJ2-7, with D perhaps given as TRBD1 or TRBD2 (6 bases each). CDR3 length: 15 amino acids. CDR1 and CDR2 (germline): LNHDA, SQIVND (reference sequence). V was pared by 0 bases and J by 3 bases, with 12 bases between. Here the CDR3 reads CASSIEGGRSYEQYF. In DNA, the CDR3 is TGTGCCAGTAGTATAGAGGGGGGCAGGAGCTACGAGCAGTACTTC.

This clonotype was seen ten or more times. V usage is TRBV18 and J usage is TRBJ2-5; no clear D. The CDR3 consists of 13 residues. Trimming took 6 bases from V and 2 from J, leaving 10 bases between them. Germline V gene data show CDR1 as KGHSH and CDR2 as LQKENI. CDR3 DNA sequence: TGTGCCAGCTCCGGCGCAGCACAAGAGACCCAGTACTTC. Its translation is CASSGAAQETQYF.

The gene calls are TRBV18 and TRBJ1-1; 9 bases fit TRBD1. CDR1 and CDR2 from the germline V gene are KGHSH and LQKENI. This CDR3 is built from 15 residues. The junction had 8 bases not matched to a gene; V was cut back by 2 bases and J by 7 bases. As DNA, the CDR3 is TGTGCCAGCTCACCAACGGGACAGGGATGTGTTGAAGCTTTCTTT. Translated, it gives CASSPTGQGCVEAFF. Together with reference TRBV18 and TRBJ1-1, the CDR3 gives the full variable domain: NAGVMQNPRHLVRRRGQEARLRCSPMKGHSHVYWYRQLPEEGLKFMVYLQKENIIDESGMPKERFSAEFPKEGPSILRIQQVVRGDSAAYFCASSPTGQGCVEAFFGQGTRLTVV.

In this sample, this clonotype turned up many times. V is TRBV6-1 and J is TRBJ1-5, with D possibly being TRBD1 (6 bases). The V and J ends lost 3 bases and 6 bases respectively, with 12 bases between them. The V gene's germline CDR1 is MNHNS and CDR2 SASEGT. This CDR3 is built from 14 residues. CDR3 DNA sequence: TGTGCCAGCAGTGAGGTGGGGGGCCGTCAGCCCCAGCATTTT. This codes for CASSEVGGRQPQHF.

V and J are TRBV29-1 and TRBJ2-7, with 10 bases lining up with TRBD1. V lost 4 bases to trimming and J lost 6 bases; unmatched junction nucleotides: 9. CDR3 size: 14 residues. Germline-derived CDR1 and CDR2 are SQVTM and ANQGSEA. CDR3 bases: TGCAGCGTTGGGGGTACGAGGACAGGGGGCGAGCAGTACTTC. Translation: CSVGGTRTGGEQYF.

In this sample, this clonotype turned up a few times. This chain joins TRBV12-3 or TRBV12-4 and TRBJ2-1, with D unresolved. The CDR3 length is 11 residues. V gave up 5 bases and J gave up 7 bases, with 6 bases separating them. The CDR3 DNA sequence: TGTGCCAGCAGTAGGAAGAATGAGCAGTTCTTC. It yields the protein CASSRKNEQFF.

Ten or more counts support this clonotype. This chain joins TRBV7-2 and TRBJ2-3; the match to TRBD2 covers 10 bases. Trimming at V came to 1 base and at J to 0 bases, leaving 7 bases not matched to a gene. The CDR3 is made up of 18 amino acids. Germline V CDR1 and CDR2: SGHTA, FQGNSA. CDR3 protein: CASSLDWLAGDSTDTQYF. The CDR3 nucleotides are TGTGCCAGCAGCTTAGATTGGCTAGCGGGGGACAGCACAGATACGCAGTATTTT. Full variable domain (remainder filled in from reference TRBV7-2 and TRBJ2-3): GAGVSQSPSNKVTEKGKDVELRCDPISGHTALYWYRQSLGQGLEFLIYFQGNSAPDKSGLPSDRFSAERTGGSVSTLTIQRTQQEDSAVYLCASSLDWLAGDSTDTQYFGPGTRLTVL.

This clonotype came up many times. The CDR3 is CASSLEGLNEQFF. CDR3 DNA: TGTGCCAGCAGCTTGGAGGGTCTCAATGAGCAGTTCTTC. The chain carries TRBV9 and TRBJ2-1, with a possible D match to TRBD2 (6 bases). CDR3 length: 13 residues. Looked up from germline, CDR1 is SGDLS and CDR2 is YYNGEE. V was cut by 4 bases and J by 6 bases, with 11 bases left in between.

This clonotype was observed many times. This chain connects TRBV20-1 to TRBJ2-1; 7 bases are shared with TRBD1. J lost 5 bases, V lost 5 bases, and 9 bases had no gene match. Germline assignment: CDR1 DFQATT and CDR2 SNEGSKA (reference sequence). The CDR3 is 14 amino acids. The CDR3 coding sequence is TGCAGTGCTCCAAGACAGGGAACAAACAATGAGCAGTTCTTC. This codes for CSAPRQGTNNEQFF.

This clonotype has at least ten counts. The CDR3 nucleotides read TGCAGTGCTTGGAAGGGGGACGGCACAGATACGCAGTATTTT. Its protein is CSAWKGDGTDTQYF. This sequence joins TRBV20-1 and TRBJ2-3; weak D call: TRBD1 (6 bases). V lost 5 bases to trimming and J lost 1 base, with 13 bases between them. This CDR3 region has 14 residues. Germline V gives CDR1 DFQATT, CDR2 SNEGSKA (reference sequence).

This clonotype was found many times. The rearrangement joins TRBV2 to TRBJ1-2; 9 nucleotides line up with TRBD1. CDR3 length: 16 residues. The V gene's germline CDR1 is SNHLY and CDR2 FYNNEI. V was pared by 5 bases and J by 8 bases, with 15 bases of the junction left unmatched. The CDR3 sequence is CASSMVGQGPLMGYTF. In DNA, the CDR3 is TGTGCCAGCAGTATGGTTGGACAGGGGCCCCTGATGGGCTACACCTTC.

The chain recombines TRBV3-1 with TRBJ1-3; 7 nucleotides agree with TRBD1. CDR3 length: 16 amino acids. In germline, CDR1 is LGHDT, CDR2 YNNKEL (reference sequence). Trimming cost V 2 bases and J 1 base; bases outside gene matches: 5. The CDR3 loop reads CASSQLTGVSGNTIYF. The CDR3 bases are TGTGCCAGCAGCCAACTTACAGGGGTTTCTGGAAACACCATATATTTT.

The V gene is TRBV28, the J gene TRBJ1-3, with D possibly being TRBD1 (6 bases). The CDR3 consists of 18 residues. The V end was cut by 2 bases, the J end by 0 bases, with 17 bases between. Germline V gene data show CDR1 as MDHEN and CDR2 as SYDVKM. CDR3 amino acids: CASSLRPGATNSGNTIYF. The CDR3 DNA follows: TGTGCCAGCAGTTTACGGCCAGGGGCGACTAACTCTGGAAACACCATATATTTT.

This clonotype was picked up a small number of times. The chain uses TRBV19 and TRBJ2-3; D is possibly TRBD1 or TRBD2 (5 bases each). V shed 3 bases and J shed 3 bases, with 16 bases lying between them. The CDR3 totals 16 residues. Germline V gene sequence: CDR1 LNHDA, CDR2 SQIVND (reference sequence). The CDR3 bases are TGTGCCAGTAGTATCTCGGAGGTGGGGCCAACAGATACGCAGTATTTT. It specifies CASSISEVGPTDTQYF.

This clonotype has at least ten counts. V is TRBV18 and J is TRBJ2-7; D might be TRBD1 or TRBD2, each matching 5 bases. V was clipped by 2 bases and J by 1 base, with 9 bases between them. Germline V lookup: CDR1 KGHSH, CDR2 LQKENI. The CDR3 extends over 14 amino acids. The CDR3 DNA follows: TGTGCCAGCTCACCATGGGACGGGTCCTACGAGCAGTACTTC. This encodes CASSPWDGSYEQYF.

The chain links TRBV4-1 to TRBJ2-3; a possible D gene is TRBD1 (5 bases). Germline lookup yields CDR1 MGHRA and CDR2 YSYEKL. The CDR3 loop spans 14 amino acids. V was cut by 0 bases and J by 5 bases, with 9 bases left in between. The CDR3 sequence is CASSQEPGRDTQYF. In DNA form, the CDR3 reads TGCGCCAGCAGCCAAGAGCCAGGGCGAGATACGCAGTATTTT.

This clonotype has at least ten counts. The rearrangement joins TRBV12-3 or TRBV12-4 to TRBJ1-5; 7 bases are a match to TRBD1. V gave up 8 bases and J gave up 6 bases; unmatched junction bases: 19. There are 17 residues in the CDR3. The CDR3 region has the DNA TGTGCCAGCTCGGTCTTTCCCGGGACAGCGAACTTTCAGCCCCAGCATTTT. Its protein is CASSVFPGTANFQPQHF.

This clonotype occurred a few times. The chain is built from TRBV5-6 and TRBJ2-5, with TRBD2 identical over 16 bases. The CDR3 is made up of 16 amino acids. Germline loops: CDR1 SGHDT, CDR2 YYEEEE. After removal of 5 bases from V and 0 bases from J, the junction contained 1 base not matched to a gene. CDR3 region: CASRGLAGGYQETQYF. The CDR3 region has the DNA TGTGCCAGCAGGGGACTAGCGGGGGGGTACCAAGAGACCCAGTACTTC.

This clonotype was recorded many times. The chain combines TRBV20-1 with TRBJ2-2; 7 bases fit TRBD1. Looked up from germline, CDR1 is DFQATT and CDR2 is SNEGSKA (reference sequence). J gave up 4 bases and V 6 bases, and 5 bases lay outside the gene matches. CDR3 length: 13 amino acids. The CDR3 here is CSASTGTTGELFF. In DNA form, the CDR3 reads TGCAGTGCATCGACAGGGACCACCGGGGAGCTGTTTTTT.